Listed below are T cell receptor beta chains from one sample, sequenced in a study of shared clonotypes between healthy human individuals. Assay used: immunoSEQ multiplex PCR; TCRdb lists only in-frame clones, some missing. The table has about 380,000 clones, approximately 96% seen once; the top ten hold 0.32%. Material for sequencing was memory CD8+ T cells sorted from blood. These receptors came from a young man in good health. Each CDR3 is given with its conserved first and last residue. The order of the fields is D gene, V gene, J gene, CDR3 protein, CDR3 DNA. D genes are given only for firm matches.

TRBD2	TRBV4-2	TRBJ2-7	CASSQDLELAGYEQYF	TGTGCCAGCAGCCAAGATTTGGAACTAGCGGGCTACGAGCAGTACTTC
TRBD2	TRBV7-9	TRBJ2-3	CASSKTSGPSTDTQYF	TGTGCCAGCAGCAAGACTAGCGGACCTAGCACAGATACGCAGTATTTT
TRBD2	TRBV10-1	TRBJ2-1	CASSDLLATDYNEQFF	TGCGCCAGCAGTGACCTACTAGCGACCGACTACAATGAGCAGTTCTTC
TRBD2	TRBV5-1	TRBJ2-1	CASSIPGLAGPNEQFF	TGCGCCAGCAGCATTCCGGGACTAGCGGGTCCCAATGAGCAGTTCTTC
TRBD2	TRBV5-1	TRBJ2-5	CASSLEASGRKHQETQYF	TGCGCCAGCAGCTTGGAGGCGAGCGGGAGAAAGCACCAAGAGACCCAGTACTTC
TRBD1	TRBV6-5	TRBJ2-6	CASSWDRGTGANVLTF	TGTGCCAGCAGTTGGGACAGGGGAACTGGGGCCAACGTCCTGACTTTC
.	TRBV28	TRBJ2-7	CASSPRLVLSPEQYF	TGTGCCAGCAGTCCCCGACTAGTTTTAAGCCCCGAGCAGTACTTC
.	TRBV12-5	TRBJ2-5	CASGSFHGTQYF	TGTGCTAGTGGGTCATTCCATGGAACCCAGTACTTC
TRBD1	TRBV20-1	TRBJ2-7	CSGTGDYEQYF	TGCAGTGGGACAGGGGACTACGAGCAGTACTTC
.	TRBV27	TRBJ2-1	CASGPLESYNEQFF	TGTGCCAGCGGGCCCCTCGAGTCCTACAATGAGCAGTTCTTC
.	TRBV6-1	TRBJ2-6	CASSEPQGGANVLTF	TGTGCCAGCAGTGAACCCCAGGGGGGGGCCAACGTCCTGACTTTC
TRBD2	TRBV9	TRBJ2-3	CASSATGGGTQYF	TGTGCCAGCAGCGCCACCGGGGGGGGTACGCAGTATTTT
TRBD1	TRBV9	TRBJ2-2	CASSVAGTANTGELFF	TGTGCCAGCAGCGTAGCTGGGACAGCTAACACCGGGGAGCTGTTTTTT
TRBD2	TRBV5-5	TRBJ2-1	CASSATSGRAGSMDEQFF	TGTGCCAGCAGCGCGACTAGCGGGAGGGCTGGCAGTATGGATGAGCAGTTCTTC